Shown below are 27 T cell receptor beta chains from a single sample sequenced in a study of blood T cells in healthy people across ages. PCR was performed a second time for about 7 to 11 cycles using a sample-barcoded 5' primer and a J-beta primer mix. TCRdb reprocessed the 5' RACE reads with MiXCR, giving one entry per CDR3 protein. In the table there are around 650,000 distinct CDR3 sequences, 40% to 50% of which are singletons. The sequencing input was blood. The receptors were sampled from an elderly man in good health.

The J gene is TRBJ1-1, the V gene TRBV6-2 or TRBV6-3; D not resolved. Germline values: CDR1 MNHEY, CDR2 SVGEGT. CDR3 length: 14 residues. Trimming shortened V by 6 bases and J by 6 bases, and 17 bases separated the two germline ends. The CDR3 DNA sequence: TGTGCCAGCAGACTCCTGTCTTATATCTCTGAAGCTTTCTTT. Residues: CASRLLSYISEAFF.

This clonotype was seen ten or more times. This rearrangement joins TRBV6-1 to TRBJ2-7; TRBD2 matches 10 bases. CDR1 is MNHNS, CDR2 SASEGT, per germline. The CDR3 loop spans 15 amino acids. The junction had 2 bases not matched to a gene; V was cut back by 1 base and J by 2 bases. CDR3 in amino acids: CASSEGGLAPYEQYF. CDR3 sequence (DNA): TGTGCCAGCAGTGAAGGGGGACTAGCGCCCTACGAGCAGTACTTC.

The chain links TRBV6-5 to TRBJ1-3; D perhaps matches TRBD1 (5 bases). The CDR3 sequence is 13 residues long. With 5 bases removed from V and 3 bases from J, the gap between germline ends came to 8 bases. Looked up from germline, CDR1 is MNHEY and CDR2 is SVGAGI. This chain's CDR3 is CASSKGNGNTIYF. The CDR3 DNA sequence: TGTGCCAGCAGTAAGGGGAATGGAAACACCATATATTTT.

The rearrangement joins TRBV28 to TRBJ1-2; 7 bases match TRBD1. Germline CDR1 reads MDHEN; CDR2 reads SYDVKM. The CDR3 is 15 amino acids. V was clipped by 2 bases and J by 5 bases; unmatched bases: 8. The DNA of the CDR3 is TGTGCCAGCAGTTTAATTGTAGGACAGGTTTATGGCTACACCTTC. The encoded protein is CASSLIVGQVYGYTF.

The chain recombines TRBV4-1 with TRBJ2-2; TRBD2 matches 7 bases. The ends lost 6 bases at V and 7 bases at J; junction bases unmatched: 11. The CDR3 spans 15 residues. CDR1 MGHRA and CDR2 YSYEKL come from the germline V gene. The CDR3 DNA follows: TGCGCCAGCAGTCAGACGGGGGGAGTCGGCGGGGAGCTGTTTTTT. Its protein is CASSQTGGVGGELFF.

This clonotype was detected only a few times. V gene TRBV4-2 combines with J gene TRBJ2-7, with 10 bases identical to TRBD1. This CDR3 is 17 amino acids long. Looked up from germline, CDR1 is LGHNA and CDR2 is YNFKEQ. Germline trimming cut 1 base from V and 4 bases from J; bases unmatched to any gene: 10. Here the CDR3 reads CASSQVLGTGAQYEQYF. The CDR3 DNA sequence: TGTGCCAGCAGCCAAGTTCTCGGGACAGGGGCCCAATACGAGCAGTACTTC.

This clonotype was seen more than once but under ten times. The CDR3 coding sequence is TGCGCCAGCAGCTCTGGACTAGCGGGGGCCTCGAACACCGGGGAGCTGTTTTTT. Encoded protein: CASSSGLAGASNTGELFF. The chain has TRBV5-1 and TRBJ2-2; 13 bases match TRBD2. The CDR3 is 18 amino acids. The V gene end was trimmed by 3 bases and the J gene end by 0 bases; junction bases not matched to a gene: 5. CDR1 SGHRS and CDR2 YFSETQ come from the germline V gene.

The chain links TRBV20-1 to TRBJ2-1; D unclear. The V gene's germline CDR1 is DFQATT and CDR2 SNEGSKA (reference sequence). V gave up 6 bases and J gave up 3 bases, with 6 bases separating them. This CDR3 is built from 11 residues. The CDR3 DNA is TGCAGTGCGGGCCACTACAATGAGCAGTTCTTC. Translated, it gives CSAGHYNEQFF.

The chain is built from TRBV7-2 and TRBJ2-1, with 8 bases identical to TRBD1. The germline V gene has CDR1 SGHTA and CDR2 FQGNSA. Losses at the gene ends were 3 bases for V and 4 bases for J; bases not matched to a gene: 8. The CDR3 sequence is 16 residues long. For the CDR3, the DNA is TGTGCCAGCAGCTTTGCGGACAGGGTAATTTACAATGAGCAGTTCTTC. Amino acid sequence: CASSFADRVIYNEQFF.

V and J are TRBV18 and TRBJ2-3, with TRBD1 matching over 8 bases. CDR3 length: 15 amino acids. Trimming removed 5 bases from V and 4 bases from J; junction bases left unmatched: 8. Germline V gene data show CDR1 as KGHSH and CDR2 as LQKENI. The CDR3 region has the DNA TGTGCCAGCTCATCGGACAGGGAGTGGGCAGATACGCAGTATTTT. It codes for CASSSDREWADTQYF.

V and J are TRBV21-1 and TRBJ1-2; the table's D call, TRBD1, was not checked against the DNA. TRBV21-1 is assigned pseudogene status. This CDR3 is 16 amino acids long. Written as DNA, the CDR3 is TGTGCCAGCAGCAAACCAGCGAGGGGAAAACGCGATGGCTACACCTTC. This codes for CASSKPARGKRDGYTF.

The chain uses TRBV3-1 and TRBJ2-1; tentatively, D is TRBD1 or TRBD2 (5 bases each). The CDR3 contains 14 residues. Trimming took off 4 bases at V and 9 bases at J, with 16 bases between the two ends. In germline, CDR1 is LGHDT, CDR2 YNNKEL (reference sequence). This chain's CDR3 is CASSLQTPGGEQFF. The DNA of the CDR3 is TGTGCCAGCAGCCTCCAGACTCCTGGGGGTGAGCAGTTCTTC.

This rearrangement joins TRBV20-1 to TRBJ2-2, with D hard to call. The CDR3 sequence is 16 residues long. The V gene lost 0 bases and the J gene lost 4 bases, with 15 bases spanning the gap. The germline gives CDR1 DFQATT, CDR2 SNEGSKA (reference sequence). Here the CDR3 reads CSARDWSAGITGELFF. CDR3 nucleotide sequence: TGCAGTGCTAGAGACTGGAGCGCAGGAATCACCGGGGAGCTGTTTTTT.

This clonotype was seen many times. The chain uses TRBV3-1 and TRBJ2-1; 9 bases map to TRBD2. From germline, CDR1 is LGHDT and CDR2 YNNKEL (reference sequence). The length of the CDR3 is 15 residues. Trimming removed 4 bases from V and 6 bases from J; junction bases left unmatched: 7. The CDR3 DNA sequence: TGTGCCAGCAGCCCTAATAGCGGGAGAAGCAATGAGCAGTTCTTC. Protein sequence: CASSPNSGRSNEQFF.

This clonotype came up a few times. V gene TRBV24-1 combines with J gene TRBJ2-1, with D perhaps matching TRBD1 or TRBD2 (6 bases each). V lost 4 bases, J lost 6 bases, and 18 bases lay in between. Germline V gene sequence: CDR1 KGHDR, CDR2 SFDVKD. This CDR3 comprises 16 residues. This CDR3 reads CATSEPGGAVGNEQFF. The CDR3 nucleotides read TGTGCCACCAGTGAGCCCGGGGGCGCAGTGGGCAATGAGCAGTTCTTC.

The chain employs TRBV7-2 and TRBJ2-3; maybe TRBD2 (6 bases). The germline V and J ends were trimmed by 2 bases and 3 bases, with 12 bases remaining between them. Germline-derived CDR1 and CDR2 are SGHTA and FQGNSA. The CDR3 spans 15 residues. The CDR3 is CASSLYLGGTDTQYF. CDR3 bases: TGTGCCAGCAGCTTATATCTTGGGGGGACAGATACGCAGTATTTT.

This clonotype appeared a few times. This may be a read error, as it is one base from a much larger clone. This chain uses TRBV12-3 or TRBV12-4 with TRBJ2-5; perhaps D is TRBD1 or TRBD2 (5 bases each). The germline V and J ends were trimmed by 4 bases and 11 bases, with 14 bases remaining between them. This CDR3 has 12 residues. The CDR3 bases are TGTGCCAGCAGTTCTCCGGGACGTGAGCAGTACTTC. It is translated as CASSSPGREQYF.

Ten or more counts support this clonotype. The rearrangement joins TRBV12-3 or TRBV12-4 to TRBJ1-6; D gene uncertain. The CDR3 totals 17 residues. Trimming took 4 bases from V and 7 from J, leaving 20 bases between them. CDR3: CASSSPQVRGLNSPLHF. The CDR3 DNA reads as TGTGCCAGCAGTTCCCCGCAAGTCCGGGGTTTAAATTCACCCCTCCACTTT.

This clonotype has more than one count but fewer than ten. The gene calls are TRBV4-1 and TRBJ1-2; D ambiguous. Looked up from germline, CDR1 is MGHRA and CDR2 is YSYEKL. V gave up 1 base and J gave up 8 bases, with 11 bases separating them. CDR3 length equals 13 residues. The CDR3 here is CASSQGPNSGYTF. CDR3 nucleotides: TGCGCCAGCAGCCAAGGTCCCAATAGCGGCTACACCTTC.

This clonotype has ten or more counts. The chain links TRBV29-1 to TRBJ2-3; D is ambiguous. This CDR3 region has 12 residues. Germline loops: CDR1 SQVTM, CDR2 ANQGSEA. Deletions cut 2 bases from V and 0 bases from J, with 3 bases between. The CDR3 sequence: CSVESSTDTQYF. The CDR3, as DNA: TGCAGCGTTGAATCTAGCACAGATACGCAGTATTTT.

V is TRBV7-2 and J is TRBJ1-2; TRBD1 matches 7 bases. In germline, CDR1 is SGHTA, CDR2 FQGNSA. The CDR3 totals 16 residues. Germline trimming cut 1 base from V and 6 bases from J; bases unmatched to any gene: 11. Here the CDR3 DNA reads TGTGCCAGCAGCTTAGTGGAAGGGGGCGTTCTGGATGGCTACACCTTC. It yields the protein CASSLVEGGVLDGYTF.

The chain joins TRBV28 to TRBJ1-1; no firm D call. Germline V gives CDR1 MDHEN, CDR2 SYDVKM. The CDR3 loop spans 16 amino acids. V was trimmed by 6 bases and J by 2 bases, leaving 19 bases between them. CDR3 bases: TGTGCCAGCAGATCCCGACTCCCAGGAACAAACACTGAAGCTTTCTTT. This sequence encodes CASRSRLPGTNTEAFF.

The V and J genes are TRBV19 and TRBJ2-4; D is perhaps TRBD2 (6 bases). Germline V CDR1 and CDR2: LNHDA, SQIVND (reference sequence). V lost 4 bases, J lost 3 bases, and 7 bases lay in between. CDR3 length: 13 amino acids. Here the CDR3 DNA reads TGTGCCAGTAGTAGCGGGGACAAAAACATTCAGTACTTC. Translated, it gives CASSSGDKNIQYF.

J is TRBJ1-2 and V is TRBV27; 9 nucleotides agree with TRBD1. The trim removed 7 bases at V and 0 bases at J, leaving 6 bases unmatched. This CDR3 is built from 15 residues. Germline V gene lookup returns CDR1 MNHEY and CDR2 SMNVEV (reference sequence). CDR3 coding DNA: TGTGCCAGCACCCCGCGGACAGGGGCTAACTATGGCTACACCTTC. This encodes CASTPRTGANYGYTF.

This clonotype showed up just once. The chain employs TRBV28 and TRBJ2-4, with D uncertain. The DNA matches TRBJ2-5 better at its end, which makes the J call doubtful. Per the germline V gene, CDR1 is MDHEN and CDR2 is SYDVKM. There are 13 residues in the CDR3. The chain's CDR3 is CASNGPVKETQYF. In DNA, the CDR3 is TGTGCCAGCAACGGACCAGTCAAAGAGACCCAGTACTTC.

The chain couples TRBV5-5 to TRBJ2-1, with D maybe TRBD1 (6 bases). The germline CDR1 and CDR2 sequences are SGHKS and YYEKEE (reference sequence). The CDR3 has 13 amino acids. V lost 6 bases and J lost 2, with 9 bases in between. The CDR3 region is CASNRATYNEQFF. In DNA, the CDR3 is TGTGCCAGCAACAGGGCAACCTACAATGAGCAGTTCTTC.

The rearrangement links TRBV30 to TRBJ1-2; unclear D gene. Trimming took off 3 bases at V and 3 bases at J, with 8 bases between the two ends. Germline CDR1 reads GTSNPN; CDR2 reads SVGIG (reference sequence). The CDR3 consists of 12 residues. In DNA form, the CDR3 reads TGTGCCTGGAGAGAGGGCTACTATGGCTACACCTTC. It translates to CAWREGYYGYTF.